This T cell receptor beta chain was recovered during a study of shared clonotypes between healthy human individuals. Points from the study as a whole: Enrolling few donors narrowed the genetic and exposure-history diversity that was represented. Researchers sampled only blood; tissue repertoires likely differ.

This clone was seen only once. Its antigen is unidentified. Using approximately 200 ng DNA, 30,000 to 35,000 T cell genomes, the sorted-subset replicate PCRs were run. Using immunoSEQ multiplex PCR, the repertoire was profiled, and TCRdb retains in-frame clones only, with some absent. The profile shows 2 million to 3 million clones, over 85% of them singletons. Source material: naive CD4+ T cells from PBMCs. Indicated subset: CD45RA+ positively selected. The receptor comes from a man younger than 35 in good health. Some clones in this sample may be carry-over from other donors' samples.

Here the CDR3 reads CASSVSGDPYEQYF. CDR3 nucleotides: TGTGCCAGCAGCGTTAGCGGGGATCCCTACGAGCAGTACTTC. This sequence joins TRBV9 and TRBJ2-7; 8 bases are shared with TRBD2. From germline, CDR1 is SGDLS and CDR2 YYNGEE. This CDR3 is built from 14 residues. Germline trimming cut 2 bases from V and 2 bases from J; bases unmatched to any gene: 3. Based on the CDR3 plus reference TRBV9 and TRBJ2-7, the full variable domain is DSGVTQTPKHLITATGQRVTLRCSPRSGDLSVYWYQQSLDQGLQFLIQYYNGEERAKGNILERFSAQQFPDLHSELNLSSLELGDSALYFCASSVSGDPYEQYFGPGTRLTVT.